This is a list of T cell receptor beta chains from one sample in a study of cytomegalovirus exposure and HLA in healthy donors. The data were produced by immunoSEQ multiplex PCR, yet TCRdb's version contains in-frame clones alone and is incomplete. The sample has approximately 220,000 clones; over 65% are singletons. The sample taken for sequencing was PBMCs. The receptors shown here come from a man between 18 and 35 years old in good health and CMV-seronegative. Both conserved end residues are trimmed from each CDR3.

TRBV11-2	TRBJ2-1	ASSPFHLRATNEQF
TRBV6-4	TRBJ2-2	ASRGAQGAGELF
TRBV5-5	TRBJ1-2	ASSLAGTGFYGYT
TRBV28	TRBJ1-4	AIQAEGREKLF
TRBV20-1	TRBJ2-7	SARRDYEQY
TRBV10-3	TRBJ1-2	AIAQTYGYT
TRBV2	TRBJ1-2	ASRRAGTAINYGYT
TRBV5-1	TRBJ2-3	ASSLTAGGTDTQY
TRBV21-1	TRBJ2-6	ASSKTPSGANVLT
TRBV27	TRBJ2-7	ASSLSGTGGFYEQY
TRBV7-2	TRBJ2-3	ASSPGTGGPDTPY
TRBV27	TRBJ1-2	ASSPPGGYGYT
TRBV5-4	TRBJ2-2	ASSPWAGKGTGELF
TRBV7-3	TRBJ2-7	ASSSSHGYEQY
TRBV11-2	TRBJ2-3	ASTARSGFGTDTQY
TRBV5-6	TRBJ1-2	ASSLDRAGYT
TRBV2	TRBJ2-1	ASREGGNEQF
TRBV6-4	TRBJ2-5	ASSVEQGFLARLGETQY
TRBV4-1	TRBJ2-1	ASSQVPSGTSYNEQF
TRBV25-1	TRBJ2-1	ASSESPFSASSYNEQF
TRBV30	TRBJ2-5	AWTLGSGSREETQY
TRBV11-2	TRBJ1-1	ATGRGGDTEAF
TRBV6-1	TRBJ1-5	ASSRTGGTNQPQH
TRBV4-1	TRBJ2-5	ASSQPGLAGAGETQY
TRBV7-3	TRBJ2-6	ASSLSQGSPGANVLT
TRBV28	TRBJ1-1	ASSPTIRATEAF